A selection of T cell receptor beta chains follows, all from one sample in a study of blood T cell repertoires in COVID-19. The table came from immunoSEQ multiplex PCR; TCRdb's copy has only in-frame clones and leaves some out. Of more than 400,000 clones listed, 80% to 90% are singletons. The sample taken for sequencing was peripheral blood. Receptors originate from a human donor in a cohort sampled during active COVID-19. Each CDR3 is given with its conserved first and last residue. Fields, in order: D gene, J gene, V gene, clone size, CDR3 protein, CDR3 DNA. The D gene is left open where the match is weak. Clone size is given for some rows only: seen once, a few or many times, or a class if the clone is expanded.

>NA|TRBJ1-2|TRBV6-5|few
CASSYSGSQSYGYTF
TGTGCCAGCAGTTACTCAGGGAGCCAGTCCTATGGCTACACCTTC
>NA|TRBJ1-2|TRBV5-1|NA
CASSLLEGSDYGYTF
TGCGCCAGCAGCTTGTTGGAGGGGTCGGACTATGGCTACACCTTC
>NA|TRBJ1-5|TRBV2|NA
CASSGDTLMGQPQHF
TGTGCCAGCAGTGGGGACACCCTTATGGGACAGCCCCAGCATTTT
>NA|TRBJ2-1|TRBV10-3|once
CAISVKGDRPMDEQFF
TGTGCCATCAGTGTTAAGGGAGACAGGCCAATGGATGAGCAGTTCTTC
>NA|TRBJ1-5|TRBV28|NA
CASSFGRGGGRSQPQHF
TGTGCCAGCAGTTTTGGTAGGGGAGGGGGGAGGAGTCAGCCCCAGCATTTT
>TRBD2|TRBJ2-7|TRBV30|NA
CAWSLAGGSGEQYF
TGTGCCTGGAGTCTGGCGGGAGGCTCGGGGGAGCAGTACTTC
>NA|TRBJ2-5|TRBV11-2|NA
CASVDNSESGETQYF
TGTGCCAGCGTCGATAACTCGGAGTCCGGAGAGACCCAGTACTTC
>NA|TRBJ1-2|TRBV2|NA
CASSVIEANYGYTF
TGTGCCAGCAGTGTAATAGAAGCTAACTATGGCTACACCTTC
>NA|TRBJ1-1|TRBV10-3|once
CAISGTVNTEAFF
TGTGCCATCAGTGGGACAGTTAACACTGAAGCTTTCTTT
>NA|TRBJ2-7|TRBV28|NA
CASSLNKRGEQYF
TGTGCCAGCAGTTTAAATAAACGGGGCGAGCAGTACTTC
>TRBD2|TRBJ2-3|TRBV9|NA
CASNPRGEDTQYF
TGTGCCAGCAACCCCCGGGGGGAAGATACGCAGTATTTT
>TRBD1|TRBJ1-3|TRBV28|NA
CASTLPGQKNTIYF
TGTGCCAGCACCCTTCCGGGACAGAAAAACACCATATATTTT
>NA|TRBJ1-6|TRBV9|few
CASSPTSSYNSPLHF
TGTGCCAGCAGCCCTACTTCCTCCTATAATTCACCCCTCCACTTT
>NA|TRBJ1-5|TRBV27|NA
CASSLVAGHLYSNQPQHF
TGTGCCAGCAGTTTAGTCGCCGGACACCTATATAGCAATCAGCCCCAGCATTTT
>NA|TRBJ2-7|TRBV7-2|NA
CASSLGQGGPYEQYF
TGTGCCAGCAGCTTAGGACAGGGAGGACCATACGAGCAGTACTTC
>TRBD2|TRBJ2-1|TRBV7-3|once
CASSLLPGGRSGQFF
TGTGCCAGCAGCTTACTTCCGGGAGGACGAAGCGGGCAGTTCTTC
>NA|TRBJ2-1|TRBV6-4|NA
CASSDFREQFF
TGTGCCAGCAGTGACTTCCGTGAGCAGTTCTTC
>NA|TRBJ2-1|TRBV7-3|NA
CASSSSRNEQFF
TGTGCCAGCAGCTCCTCCCGGAATGAGCAGTTCTTC
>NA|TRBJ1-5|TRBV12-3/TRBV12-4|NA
CASSLGGGQPQHF
TGTGCCAGCAGTTTAGGGGGAGGGCAGCCCCAGCATTTT
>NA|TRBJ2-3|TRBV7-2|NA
CASSFDYSTDTQYF
TGTGCCAGCAGCTTCGACTATAGCACAGATACGCAGTATTTT
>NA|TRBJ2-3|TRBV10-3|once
CAISERGSSESTDTQYF
TGTGCCATCAGTGAGCGGGGGTCTAGCGAGAGCACAGATACGCAGTATTTT
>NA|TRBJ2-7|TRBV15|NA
CATSRSDISYEQYF
TGTGCCACCAGCAGATCGGACATTTCCTACGAGCAGTACTTC
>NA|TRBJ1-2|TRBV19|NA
CASSIRGGRNYGYTF
TGTGCCAGTAGTATTAGAGGGGGAAGGAACTATGGCTACACCTTC
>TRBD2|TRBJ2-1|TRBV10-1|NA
CASSDSRSGRGYNEQFF
TGCGCCAGCAGTGATTCTCGTAGCGGGAGGGGGTACAATGAGCAGTTCTTC
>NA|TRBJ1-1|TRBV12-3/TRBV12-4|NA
CASTNPAAEAFF
TGTGCCAGCACCAACCCGGCGGCTGAAGCTTTCTTT
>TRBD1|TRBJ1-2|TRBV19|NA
CASSIPGKGDRVMRGYTF
TGTGCCAGTAGTATTCCAGGAAAGGGGGACAGGGTCATGAGAGGCTACACCTTC
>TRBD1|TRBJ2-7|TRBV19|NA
CASSAIRTGDSYEQYF
TGTGCCAGTAGTGCCATCCGAACAGGGGACTCCTACGAGCAGTACTTC
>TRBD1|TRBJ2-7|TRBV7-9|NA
CASSQIPGQEFYEQYF
TGTGCCAGCAGCCAGATACCGGGACAGGAGTTCTACGAGCAGTACTTC
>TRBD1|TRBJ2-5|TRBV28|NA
CASSPRLDRDGSQETQYF
TGTGCCAGCAGTCCTCGCCTGGACAGGGACGGGAGCCAAGAGACCCAGTACTTC
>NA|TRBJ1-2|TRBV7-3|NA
CASSLNGLGTQNYTF
TGTGCCAGCAGCTTAAACGGACTTGGGACACAGAACTACACCTTC
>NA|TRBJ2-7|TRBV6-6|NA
CASSYKGEPSYEQYF
TGTGCCAGCAGTTACAAAGGGGAACCCTCCTACGAGCAGTACTTC
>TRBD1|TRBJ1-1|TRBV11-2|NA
CASSFAGQGATEAFF
TGTGCCAGCAGCTTTGCTGGACAGGGGGCCACTGAAGCTTTCTTT
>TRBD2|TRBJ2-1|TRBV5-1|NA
CASSLGWTSGRNEQFF
TGCGCCAGCAGCCTTGGGTGGACTAGCGGGAGGAATGAGCAGTTCTTC
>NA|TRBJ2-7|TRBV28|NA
CASSIIGELGTHEQYF
TGTGCCAGCTCCATCATCGGGGAGCTCGGAACCCACGAGCAGTACTTC
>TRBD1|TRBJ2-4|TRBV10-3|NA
CAISESGRGKENIQYF
TGTGCCATCAGTGAGAGCGGCAGGGGGAAGGAAAACATTCAGTACTTC
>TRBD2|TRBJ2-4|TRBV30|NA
CAWSGNPPRTSVF
TGTGCCTGGAGTGGAAATCCCCCCCGGACTAGTGTCTTC
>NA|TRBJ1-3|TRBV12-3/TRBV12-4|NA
CASSFYGNTIYF
TGTGCCAGCAGTTTCTACGGAAACACCATATATTTT
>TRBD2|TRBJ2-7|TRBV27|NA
CASSLAGGYEQYF
TGTGCCAGCAGTTTAGCGGGGGGCTACGAGCAGTACTTC
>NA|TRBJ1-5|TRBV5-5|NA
CASSPPGLGQPQHF
TGTGCCAGCAGCCCCCCGGGGTTAGGTCAGCCCCAGCATTTT
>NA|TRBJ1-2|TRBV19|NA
CASSIVPTNGYTF
TGTGCCAGTAGTATAGTCCCTACCAATGGCTACACCTTC
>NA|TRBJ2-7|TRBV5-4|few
CASSLQGVYEQYF
TGTGCCAGCAGCTTACAGGGTGTGTACGAGCAGTACTTC
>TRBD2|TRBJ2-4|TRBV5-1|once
CASSFLAGSKNIQYF
TGCGCCAGCAGCTTCCTAGCGGGGTCAAAAAACATTCAGTACTTC
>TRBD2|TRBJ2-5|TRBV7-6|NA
CASSPKGASGRTETQYF
TGTGCCAGCAGCCCCAAGGGGGCTAGCGGGAGGACTGAGACCCAGTACTTC
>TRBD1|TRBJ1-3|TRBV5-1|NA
CASSLTGAGNTIYF
TGCGCCAGCAGCTTAACAGGGGCTGGAAACACCATATATTTT
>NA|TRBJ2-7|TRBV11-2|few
CASSLEGAPYEQYF
TGTGCCAGCAGCTTAGAAGGGGCCCCCTACGAGCAGTACTTC